Listed here are 32 T cell receptor beta chains from one sample, sequenced in a study of cytomegalovirus exposure and HLA in healthy donors (dated 2017 in TCRdb). The library was obtained by the immunoSEQ multiplex PCR assay. For the multiplex PCR, a mixture combining 60 forward primers for TCR Vbeta segments and 13 reverse primers for TCR Jbeta segments was used. Held by TCRdb, this immuneACCESS table contains in-frame sequences only and omits some clones. Under half of the omission traces to an unresolved V gene where checked; the cause of the rest is unknown. Present in this sample are about 160,000 clones, more than 80% of which were seen just once. Clones ranked in the top ten supply under 15% of the sample. Material for sequencing was PBMCs. These receptors came from a woman in her 50s in good health and CMV-seronegative.

V gene TRBV10-3 combines with J gene TRBJ1-5; D is possibly TRBD1 (5 bases). Germline CDR1 and CDR2: ENHRY and SYGVKD. This CDR3 region has 15 residues. V lost 3 bases to trimming and J lost 0 bases, with 9 bases between them. The CDR3 DNA sequence: TGTGCCATCAGTGAACACGACAGTAGCAATCAGCCCCAGCATTTT. Translated: CAISEHDSSNQPQHF.

This sequence joins TRBV28 and TRBJ2-7, with 7 bases fitting TRBD2. J gave up 4 bases and V 6 bases, and 6 bases lay outside the gene matches. The CDR3 covers 13 residues. Germline V lookup: CDR1 MDHEN, CDR2 SYDVKM. The CDR3, as DNA: TGTGCCAGCAGGGCAGCGGGGAGATACGAGCAGTACTTC. This gives the protein CASRAAGRYEQYF.

This clone was detected only a few times. The chain carries TRBV2 and TRBJ2-1; 9 positions match TRBD2. J lost 7 bases, V lost 3 bases, and 7 bases had no gene match. Germline CDR1 and CDR2: SNHLY and FYNNEI. The CDR3 sequence is 15 residues long. The CDR3 DNA is TGTGCCAGCAGTGAGAGTCTAGCGGGAAGGAATGAGCAGTTCTTC. Its protein product is CASSESLAGRNEQFF.

This chain connects TRBV19 to TRBJ2-5; 13 bases line up with TRBD2. CDR1 LNHDA and CDR2 SQIVND come from the germline V gene (reference sequence). There are 16 residues in the CDR3. Losses at the gene ends were 5 bases for V and 5 bases for J; bases not matched to a gene: 8. The CDR3 loop is CASSVGLAGVWETQYF. The CDR3 DNA follows: TGTGCCAGTAGTGTTGGACTAGCGGGGGTTTGGGAGACCCAGTACTTC.

This clone appeared a few times. This sequence joins TRBV7-2 and TRBJ2-5, with D tentatively TRBD1 (6 bases). Germline loops: CDR1 SGHTA, CDR2 FQGNSA. CDR3 length: 15 residues. V dropped 5 bases and J dropped 5 bases, with 18 bases sitting between them. The CDR3 DNA is TGTGCCAGCAGCCTTCGGAGTGGGGGCTGGGAGACCCAGTACTTC. This translates into CASSLRSGGWETQYF.

V usage is TRBV7-2 and J usage is TRBJ2-7; 8 bases line up with TRBD1. Germline V lookup: CDR1 SGHTA, CDR2 FQGNSA. The CDR3 is made up of 13 amino acids. After removal of 5 bases from V and 3 bases from J, the junction contained 3 bases not matched to a gene. The CDR3 sequence is CASSLGQVYEQYF. In DNA form, the CDR3 reads TGTGCCAGCAGCCTGGGACAGGTCTACGAGCAGTACTTC.

The chain joins TRBV27 to TRBJ1-5; 9 bases are a match to TRBD1. V trimming: 5 bases; J trimming: 4 bases; junction bases outside the gene matches: 3. The CDR3 spans 14 residues. Looked up from germline, CDR1 is MNHEY and CDR2 is SMNVEV (reference sequence). CDR3 sequence reads: CASSLGQGNQPQHF. CDR3 coding DNA: TGTGCCAGCAGTCTCGGACAGGGGAATCAGCCCCAGCATTTT.

This clone was counted once. This chain links TRBV29-1 with TRBJ2-7; TRBD2 agrees at 8 bases. Germline V lookup: CDR1 SQVTM, CDR2 ANQGSEA. CDR3 length equals 13 residues. The junction had 4 bases not matched to a gene; V was cut back by 4 bases and J by 2 bases. The CDR3 is CSVVVAGTYEQYF. The DNA for the CDR3 is TGCAGCGTTGTGGTAGCGGGAACCTACGAGCAGTACTTC.

This clone came up once. The chain employs TRBV7-6 and TRBJ2-7; 11 bases match TRBD2. The CDR3 consists of 16 residues. Germline CDR1 is SGHVS and CDR2 is FNYEAQ. J gave up 5 bases and V 5 bases, and 11 bases lay outside the gene matches. CDR3 residues: CASSPDTSGRKHEQYF. The CDR3 nucleotides read TGTGCCAGCAGCCCAGATACTAGCGGGAGAAAACACGAGCAGTACTTC.

The gene calls are TRBV5-8 and TRBJ1-1, with TRBD1 matching 7 bases. The V segment lost 2 bases and the J segment 2 bases; nucleotides outside the gene matches: 6. The germline CDR1 and CDR2 sequences are SGHTS and YDEGEE. The CDR3 is 15 residues long. The CDR3 DNA is TGTGCCAGCAGCTTCGGGACAGTTTTAAACACTGAAGCTTTCTTT. It codes for CASSFGTVLNTEAFF. The complete variable domain, with remaining parts taken from reference TRBV5-8 and TRBJ1-1, reads EAGVTQSPTHLIKTRGQQATLRCSPISGHTSVYWYQQALGLGLQFLLWYDEGEERNRGNFPPRFSGRQFPNYSSELNVNALELEDSALYLCASSFGTVLNTEAFFGQGTRLTVV.

V usage is TRBV7-9 and J usage is TRBJ2-7; 7 positions match TRBD1. V shed 5 bases, J shed 0 bases, and the junction held 10 bases outside the gene matches. The length of the CDR3 is 16 residues. Germline CDR1 is SEHNR and CDR2 is FQNEAQ (reference sequence). The chain's CDR3 is CASSRSGQTSSYEQYF. Written as DNA, the CDR3 is TGTGCCAGCAGCCGATCGGGACAGACAAGCTCCTACGAGCAGTACTTC.

The rearrangement links TRBV5-1 to TRBJ2-5; 8 nucleotides agree with TRBD2. The CDR3 consists of 15 residues. Germline-derived CDR1 and CDR2 are SGHRS and YFSETQ. With V trimmed by 0 bases and J by 9 bases, 10 bases remained unmatched. The CDR3: CASSLENSGVLAQYF. CDR3 sequence (DNA): TGCGCCAGCAGCTTGGAGAATAGCGGGGTGTTGGCCCAGTACTTC.

V is TRBV10-3 and J is TRBJ1-1; a weak D match, TRBD1 (6 bases). The CDR3 spans 14 residues. The germline V and J ends were trimmed by 6 bases and 1 base, with 12 bases remaining between them. CDR1 is ENHRY, CDR2 SYGVKD, per germline. The CDR3 bases are TGTGCCATCAGCACCGGGACACCGAACACTGAAGCTTTCTTT. This sequence encodes CAISTGTPNTEAFF.

This clone was observed a handful of times. This chain connects TRBV9 to TRBJ2-5; TRBD2 agrees at 8 bases. V lost 0 bases and J lost 1; bases outside the gene matches: 2. Germline loops: CDR1 SGDLS, CDR2 YYNGEE. The CDR3 covers 15 residues. As DNA, the CDR3 is TGTGCCAGCAGCGTAGCAGCGGGGGCCCAAGAGACCCAGTACTTC. It translates to CASSVAAGAQETQYF.

The chain employs TRBV6-5 and TRBJ1-1; tentative D call: TRBD1 (5 bases). V was pared by 2 bases and J by 6 bases, with 7 bases between. The germline V gene encodes CDR1 MNHEY and CDR2 SVGAGI. The CDR3 runs 12 residues. CDR3 bases: TGTGCCAGCAGTTACGGGGGGGCTGAAGCTTTCTTT. Translating gives CASSYGGAEAFF.

V gene TRBV4-1 combines with J gene TRBJ1-1; TRBD1 is a possible D gene (6 bases). This CDR3 region has 15 residues. V was trimmed by 2 bases and J by 2 bases, leaving 12 bases between them. Germline values: CDR1 MGHRA, CDR2 YSYEKL. The CDR3: CASSQSTGPNTEAFF. The CDR3 DNA sequence: TGCGCCAGCAGCCAATCGACAGGCCCTAACACTGAAGCTTTCTTT.

The rearrangement uses TRBV4-3 and TRBJ1-5; maybe TRBD1 (5 bases). The CDR3 has 13 residues. The V end was cut by 1 base, the J end by 9 bases, with 10 bases between. The V gene's germline CDR1 is LGHNA and CDR2 YSLEER. The CDR3 sequence: CASSQGWGGPQHF. CDR3 in DNA: TGCGCCAGCAGCCAAGGTTGGGGGGGGCCCCAGCATTTT.

J is TRBJ2-5 and V is TRBV19; D might be TRBD2 (5 bases). The germline V and J ends were trimmed by 6 bases and 1 base, with 12 bases remaining between them. Germline-derived CDR1 and CDR2 are LNHDA and SQIVND (reference sequence). The CDR3 is 14 residues long. The CDR3 sequence: CASSKIGVQETQYF. In nucleotides, the CDR3 is TGTGCCAGTAGCAAGATCGGGGTCCAAGAGACCCAGTACTTC.

The rearrangement uses TRBV14 and TRBJ2-3; 10 nucleotides agree with TRBD1. V shed 4 bases and J 7 bases; nucleotides not matched to a gene: 5. The CDR3 is 14 residues long. Germline CDR1 reads SGHDN; CDR2 reads FVKESK. The CDR3 is CASSPRDRGYTQYF. CDR3 DNA: TGTGCCAGCAGCCCCCGGGACAGGGGTTATACGCAGTATTTT.

The chain uses TRBV7-8 and TRBJ1-4; weak D call: TRBD1 (6 bases). Germline V CDR1 and CDR2: SGHVS, FQNEAQ. Trimming cost V 0 bases and J 7 bases, with 9 bases left between them. The CDR3 sequence is 14 residues long. The DNA for the CDR3 is TGTGCCAGCAGCTTAGCAGGGGGTAGTGAAAAACTGTTTTTT. The encoded protein is CASSLAGGSEKLFF.

The rearrangement links TRBV7-9 to TRBJ2-7; 7 nucleotides agree with TRBD1. Losses at the gene ends were 6 bases for V and 5 bases for J; bases not matched to a gene: 7. The CDR3 consists of 13 residues. Germline assignment: CDR1 SEHNR and CDR2 FQNEAQ (reference sequence). The DNA for the CDR3 is TGTGCCAGCAGTCTGACAGGGTTCGACGAGCAGTACTTC. It encodes CASSLTGFDEQYF.

V usage is TRBV4-3 and J usage is TRBJ2-5, with 11 bases fitting TRBD2. This CDR3 is 16 amino acids long. Germline V gene lookup returns CDR1 LGHNA and CDR2 YSLEER. Trimming cost V 4 bases and J 5 bases; bases outside gene matches: 9. The CDR3 spells CASSPGIAGGLETQYF. Here the CDR3 DNA reads TGCGCCAGCAGCCCCGGGATAGCGGGAGGGCTGGAGACCCAGTACTTC.

This chain links TRBV7-2 with TRBJ2-1, with a weak D call TRBD1 (5 bases). The germline V gene has CDR1 SGHTA and CDR2 FQGNSA. CDR3 size: 15 residues. The V gene lost 0 bases and the J gene lost 8 bases, with 14 bases spanning the gap. CDR3 in DNA: TGTGCCAGCAGCTTAGCGGCAGGGATAGGCTATGAGCAGTTCTTC. It is translated as CASSLAAGIGYEQFF.

The chain has TRBV4-1 and TRBJ2-3; maybe TRBD2 (5 bases). Trimming pared 0 bases from V and 1 base from J, leaving 5 bases between. The length of the CDR3 is 14 residues. Per the germline V gene, CDR1 is MGHRA and CDR2 is YSYEKL. CDR3 protein: CASSQDGGTDTQYF. For the CDR3, the DNA is TGCGCCAGCAGCCAAGACGGGGGCACAGATACGCAGTATTTT.

The rearrangement joins TRBV10-3 to TRBJ2-5; 9 nucleotides match TRBD2. With 4 bases clipped from V and 5 bases from J, the junction kept 14 bases outside the gene matches. CDR1 and CDR2 from the germline V gene are ENHRY and SYGVKD. This CDR3 is built from 17 residues. The CDR3 spells CAISVVWVAGVYETQYF. The CDR3 region has the DNA TGTGCCATCAGTGTGGTCTGGGTAGCGGGAGTATATGAGACCCAGTACTTC.

The chain uses TRBV5-1 and TRBJ1-1; 8 bases agree with TRBD1. J gave up 5 bases and V 0 bases, and 6 bases lay outside the gene matches. The CDR3 has 15 residues. CDR1 and CDR2 from the germline V gene are SGHRS and YFSETQ. In nucleotides, the CDR3 is TGCGCCAGCAGCTTGGCGGGACAGGAGGGGACTGAAGCTTTCTTT. Encoded protein: CASSLAGQEGTEAFF.

This chain connects TRBV29-1 to TRBJ1-2, with a weak D call TRBD1 (5 bases). Germline-derived CDR1 and CDR2 are SQVTM and ANQGSEA. The V end lost 5 bases, the J end lost 5 bases, and 9 bases lay between the germline ends. The CDR3 is made up of 11 amino acids. As DNA, the CDR3 is TGCAGCGTTCCCCAGGGTTATGGCTACACCTTC. Translation: CSVPQGYGYTF. Variable domain in full (rest from reference TRBV29-1 and TRBJ1-2): SAVISQKPSRDICQRGTSLTIQCQVDSQVTMMFWYRQQPGQSLTLIATANQGSEATYESGFVIDKFPISRPNLTFSTLTVSNMSPEDSSIYLCSVPQGYGYTFGSGTRLTVV.

This clone was picked up one time. J is TRBJ2-7 and V is TRBV28; TRBD1 matches at 8 bases. CDR3 length: 15 residues. From germline, CDR1 is MDHEN and CDR2 SYDVKM. V dropped 7 bases and J dropped 5; count of bases not matched to a gene: 13. CDR3 sequence (DNA): TGTGCCAGCACCCCAGGGGGCGGGGTATCCGACGAGCAGTACTTC. This encodes CASTPGGGVSDEQYF. The full variable domain, with the rest looked up from reference TRBV28 and TRBJ2-7, is DVKVTQSSRYLVKRTGEKVFLECVQDMDHENMFWYRQDPGLGLRLIYFSYDVKMKEKGDIPEGYSVSREKKERFSLILESASTNQTSMYLCASTPGGGVSDEQYFGPGTRLTVT.

The chain combines TRBV6-6 with TRBJ2-3; 12 nucleotides line up with TRBD2. J lost 3 bases, V lost 7 bases, and 5 bases had no gene match. This CDR3 spans 15 amino acids. Germline CDR1 MNHNY, CDR2 SVGAGI (reference sequence). The CDR3 loop is CASNPSGGATDTQYF. The DNA for the CDR3 is TGTGCCAGCAACCCTAGCGGGGGGGCGACAGATACGCAGTATTTT.

The chain links TRBV27 to TRBJ2-1; weak D call: TRBD2 (5 bases). Per germline, CDR1 MNHEY and CDR2 SMNVEV (reference sequence). The CDR3 contains 15 residues. Trimming removed 5 bases from V and 11 bases from J, with 22 bases in between. CDR3 in DNA: TGTGCCAGCAGTACCGCGCAGGACTGGCACGGGAAGCAGTTCTTC. This sequence encodes CASSTAQDWHGKQFF.

The chain recombines TRBV5-1 with TRBJ2-2; tentatively, D is TRBD2 (6 bases). Trimming removed 0 bases at V and 1 base at J, with 13 bases between. This CDR3 has 17 residues. Germline V CDR1 and CDR2: SGHRS, YFSETQ. The chain's CDR3 is CASSLAIGAGNTGELFF. CDR3 coding DNA: TGCGCCAGCAGCTTGGCCATTGGAGCGGGGAACACCGGGGAGCTGTTTTTT.

V usage is TRBV6-1 and J usage is TRBJ2-1; TRBD1 aligns across 9 bases. This CDR3 spans 14 amino acids. Germline lookup yields CDR1 MNHNS and CDR2 SASEGT. With V trimmed by 7 bases and J by 2 bases, 3 bases remained unmatched. In DNA form, the CDR3 reads TGTGCCAGCAAAAGGACAGGGGCCTACAATGAGCAGTTCTTC. Its translation is CASKRTGAYNEQFF.